This T cell receptor beta chain was profiled in a study of control samples from healthy donors and cancer patients. Assay used: immunoSEQ multiplex PCR; TCRdb lists only in-frame clones, some missing. There are 80,000 to 100,000 clones in the sample; around 88% occur only once, and 12% to 15% lies in the top ten. There are 12 residues in the CDR3. The germline gives CDR1 SQVTM, CDR2 ANQGSEA. V was trimmed by 6 bases and J by 4 bases, leaving 10 bases between them. The chain employs TRBV29-1 and TRBJ1-5; no clear D gene. The specimen sequenced was blood. This TCR came from a man in his thirties or forties in good health. CDR3 in amino acids: CSVKDGNQPQHF. CDR3 nucleotide sequence: TGCAGCGTGAAGGACGGGAATCAGCCCCAGCATTTT.